These T cell receptor beta chains were read from a single sample in a study of early T cells in non-severe SARS-CoV-2 infection. In TCRdb, the 5' RACE reads were re-called with MiXCR into one record per CDR3 protein. The table shows just over 95,000 distinct CDR3 sequences, with 11% occurring only once. This material consisted of whole blood, taken at baseline. The source is an adult who was a healthcare worker with PCR-confirmed SARS-CoV-2 infection or an uninfected control (not recorded which). Each CDR3 is given with its conserved first and last residue. A D gene is named only where the DNA matches it firmly. Size values are once, few and many counts, or a class for expanded clones, and some rows have none.

j_call: TRBJ1-1
clone_size: -
v_call: TRBV18
d_call: -
cdr3_nt: TGTGCCAGCTCAGTGGACGGTGGGGCCACTGAAGCTTTCTTT
cdr3_aa: CASSVDGGATEAFF

j_call: TRBJ2-3
clone_size: many
v_call: TRBV27
d_call: TRBD2
cdr3_nt: TGTGCCAGCAGTGTAGCGGGAGTAGGAGATACGCAGTATTTT
cdr3_aa: CASSVAGVGDTQYF

j_call: TRBJ2-3
clone_size: -
v_call: TRBV6-1
d_call: TRBD2
cdr3_nt: TGTGCCAGCAGTGAAGCTGCCACTAGCGGGGGGACAGATACGCAGTATTTT
cdr3_aa: CASSEAATSGGTDTQYF

j_call: TRBJ2-3
clone_size: -
v_call: TRBV3-1
d_call: TRBD1
cdr3_nt: TGTGCCAGCAGCCAAGGGGGACAGGGGGAGTATTTT
cdr3_aa: CASSQGGQGEYF

j_call: TRBJ2-7
clone_size: many
v_call: TRBV29-1
d_call: -
cdr3_nt: TGCAGCGTCCCGGACGGGAACTCCTACGAGCAGTACTTC
cdr3_aa: CSVPDGNSYEQYF

j_call: TRBJ2-1
clone_size: -
v_call: TRBV9
d_call: -
cdr3_nt: TGTGCCAGCAGCCCAGTTGCTAGCGTCGGTGAGCAGTTCTTC
cdr3_aa: CASSPVASVGEQFF

j_call: TRBJ2-7
clone_size: few
v_call: TRBV2
d_call: -
cdr3_nt: TGTGCCAGCAGTGAACGGAGATCCCCGGACGAGCAGTACTTC
cdr3_aa: CASSERRSPDEQYF

j_call: TRBJ2-1
clone_size: few
v_call: TRBV20-1
d_call: -
cdr3_nt: TGCAGTGCTAGAGATCTGGCGGATGCCTACAATGAGCAGTTCTTC
cdr3_aa: CSARDLADAYNEQFF

j_call: TRBJ2-7
clone_size: -
v_call: TRBV7-8
d_call: -
cdr3_nt: TGTGCCAGCAGCCAACAGGGTTTAGTCTACGAGCAGTACTTC
cdr3_aa: CASSQQGLVYEQYF

j_call: TRBJ1-1
clone_size: many
v_call: TRBV5-8
d_call: TRBD1
cdr3_nt: TGTGCCAGCAGCCCCCGTTCAGCAGGGACAGGGGGAGCTTTCTTT
cdr3_aa: CASSPRSAGTGGAFF

j_call: TRBJ2-2
clone_size: -
v_call: TRBV6-6
d_call: TRBD1
cdr3_nt: TGTGCCAGCAGCGACAGGGGGCAAATCGGGTCCGGGGAGCTGTTTTTT
cdr3_aa: CASSDRGQIGSGELFF

j_call: TRBJ2-3
clone_size: few
v_call: TRBV30
d_call: -
cdr3_nt: TGTGCCTGGAGTTTTGGCGGGACGGAATTAGATACGCAGTATTTT
cdr3_aa: CAWSFGGTELDTQYF

j_call: TRBJ2-3
clone_size: few
v_call: TRBV7-8
d_call: -
cdr3_nt: TGTGCCAGCAGCCAAAAGGATGCAGATGGCACAGATACGCAGTATTTT
cdr3_aa: CASSQKDADGTDTQYF

j_call: TRBJ2-7
clone_size: few
v_call: TRBV7-3
d_call: TRBD2
cdr3_nt: TGTGCCAGCAGCTTTCATAGCGGGAGTGCCTACGAGCAGTACTTC
cdr3_aa: CASSFHSGSAYEQYF

j_call: TRBJ2-1
clone_size: few
v_call: TRBV20-1
d_call: -
cdr3_nt: TGCAGTGCTAGGGCATTTGGGGATTACAATGAGCAGTTCTTC
cdr3_aa: CSARAFGDYNEQFF

j_call: TRBJ2-7
clone_size: -
v_call: TRBV10-3
d_call: -
cdr3_nt: TGTGCCATCCCTCTTTATCGGGACTACGAGCAGTACTTC
cdr3_aa: CAIPLYRDYEQYF

j_call: TRBJ2-7
clone_size: few
v_call: TRBV7-2
d_call: -
cdr3_nt: TGTGCCAGCAGCCCGACGACTAGTTCCGAGCAGTACTTC
cdr3_aa: CASSPTTSSEQYF

j_call: TRBJ2-7
clone_size: few
v_call: TRBV14
d_call: -
cdr3_nt: TGTGCCAGCAGCCAAGAGTGGTCCTACGAGCAGTACTTC
cdr3_aa: CASSQEWSYEQYF

j_call: TRBJ1-1
clone_size: few
v_call: TRBV7-9
d_call: TRBD1
cdr3_nt: TGTGCCAGCAGCTTACAGGGGGTAGGGACTGAAGCTTTCTTT
cdr3_aa: CASSLQGVGTEAFF

j_call: TRBJ2-1
clone_size: -
v_call: TRBV12-2
d_call: -
cdr3_nt: TGTGCAAGTCGCTTAGAGACGGGTAGCATTGAGCAGTTCTTC
cdr3_aa: CASRLETGSIEQFF

j_call: TRBJ2-5
clone_size: many
v_call: TRBV20-1
d_call: -
cdr3_nt: TGCAGTGCTAGACAGGGTGGGGAGACCCAGTACTTC
cdr3_aa: CSARQGGETQYF

j_call: TRBJ2-2
clone_size: few
v_call: TRBV20-1
d_call: -
cdr3_nt: TGCAGTGCTAGAGCCATCGACAGCCCGACGAACACCGGGGAGCTGTTTTTT
cdr3_aa: CSARAIDSPTNTGELFF

j_call: TRBJ2-3
clone_size: many
v_call: TRBV20-1
d_call: -
cdr3_nt: TGCAGTGCTAGAGGGTCGCGTGTGTATACGCAGTATTTT
cdr3_aa: CSARGSRVYTQYF

j_call: TRBJ2-3
clone_size: -
v_call: TRBV7-3
d_call: -
cdr3_nt: TGTGCCAGCAGTCCGGGTAGCGGTGACCCAGATACGCAGTATTTT
cdr3_aa: CASSPGSGDPDTQYF

j_call: TRBJ1-1
clone_size: -
v_call: TRBV6-2/TRBV6-3
d_call: -
cdr3_nt: TGTGCCAGCAGTTTCGGGGGGGTTTGGACTGAAGCTTTCTTT
cdr3_aa: CASSFGGVWTEAFF

j_call: TRBJ2-7
clone_size: -
v_call: TRBV20-1
d_call: TRBD2
cdr3_nt: TGCAGCGGGACTAGCGGGCTTCATACCTACGAGCAGTACTTC
cdr3_aa: CSGTSGLHTYEQYF

j_call: TRBJ2-7
clone_size: -
v_call: TRBV20-1
d_call: -
cdr3_nt: TGCAGTGCTAAGCTAGTGGGCTACGAGCAGTACTTC
cdr3_aa: CSAKLVGYEQYF

j_call: TRBJ2-4
clone_size: -
v_call: TRBV5-1
d_call: -
cdr3_nt: TGCGCCAGCAGTCGTAACACCGATCCGCGTCGTTTAGCCAAAAACATTCAGTACTTC
cdr3_aa: CASSRNTDPRRLAKNIQYF

j_call: TRBJ1-6
clone_size: many
v_call: TRBV28
d_call: TRBD1
cdr3_nt: TGTGCCAGCAGAGGGGGCGACAGGACATCACCCCTCCACTTT
cdr3_aa: CASRGGDRTSPLHF

j_call: TRBJ2-1
clone_size: few
v_call: TRBV24-1
d_call: -
cdr3_nt: TGTGCCACCAGTGATCCCTCTATTGCTGAGCAGTTCTTC
cdr3_aa: CATSDPSIAEQFF

j_call: TRBJ2-2
clone_size: many
v_call: TRBV24-1
d_call: -
cdr3_nt: TGTGCCACCAGTGATTCAGAAGGAAACACGAACACCGGGGAGCTGTTTTTT
cdr3_aa: CATSDSEGNTNTGELFF

j_call: TRBJ1-2
clone_size: -
v_call: TRBV7-8
d_call: -
cdr3_nt: TGTGCCAGCAGCTTAGCCTCCGCTAGAGACTACACCTTC
cdr3_aa: CASSLASARDYTF

j_call: TRBJ2-4
clone_size: few
v_call: TRBV20-1
d_call: -
cdr3_nt: TGCAGTGCTAGACTGTTAGGGCTAGCCAAAAACATTCAGTACTTC
cdr3_aa: CSARLLGLAKNIQYF

j_call: TRBJ2-7
clone_size: -
v_call: TRBV20-1
d_call: TRBD2
cdr3_nt: TGCAGTGCTAGAGTTCCCTGGCTAGCGGGGTTTTCCTACGAGCAGTACTTC
cdr3_aa: CSARVPWLAGFSYEQYF

j_call: TRBJ2-2
clone_size: few
v_call: TRBV27
d_call: -
cdr3_nt: TGTGCCAGCAGTTTGACGGTCCCCGGGGAGCTGTTTTTT
cdr3_aa: CASSLTVPGELFF

j_call: TRBJ2-3
clone_size: many
v_call: TRBV6-5
d_call: TRBD2
cdr3_nt: TGTGCCAGCAGTCCCGGGGCGAGCGGGGGCGGAGATACGCAGTATTTT
cdr3_aa: CASSPGASGGGDTQYF

j_call: TRBJ2-1
clone_size: -
v_call: TRBV14
d_call: TRBD2
cdr3_nt: TGTGCCAGCAGCCTCCTAGCGGGGGGTAACAATGAGCAGTTCTTC
cdr3_aa: CASSLLAGGNNEQFF

j_call: TRBJ1-2
clone_size: many
v_call: TRBV10-2
d_call: TRBD1
cdr3_nt: TGCGCCAGCGGACAGGCATACTATGGCTACACCTTC
cdr3_aa: CASGQAYYGYTF

j_call: TRBJ2-1
clone_size: few
v_call: TRBV15
d_call: -
cdr3_nt: TGTGCCACCAGCAGAGGGGCTATCTCCTACAATGAGCAGTTCTTC
cdr3_aa: CATSRGAISYNEQFF

j_call: TRBJ2-5
clone_size: many
v_call: TRBV29-1
d_call: -
cdr3_nt: TGCAGCGTGCGCAAGGACACCAACCAAGAGACCCAGTACTTC
cdr3_aa: CSVRKDTNQETQYF

j_call: TRBJ2-1
clone_size: -
v_call: TRBV19
d_call: TRBD2
cdr3_nt: TGTGCCAGTAGCGATTCGGGACTAGCGGTTTACGGTGAGCAGTTCTTC
cdr3_aa: CASSDSGLAVYGEQFF

j_call: TRBJ1-5
clone_size: many
v_call: TRBV7-6
d_call: -
cdr3_nt: TGTGCCAGCAGCTTAGGGGAAGGTCAGCCCCAGCATTTT
cdr3_aa: CASSLGEGQPQHF

j_call: TRBJ1-6
clone_size: -
v_call: TRBV11-2
d_call: -
cdr3_nt: TGTGCCAGCAGCTTAGTGGACACAGATAATTCACCCCTCCACTTT
cdr3_aa: CASSLVDTDNSPLHF

j_call: TRBJ2-3
clone_size: few
v_call: TRBV18
d_call: TRBD1
cdr3_nt: TGTGCCAGCTCATCTTTACCGGGACAGGGTATGGCAGATACGCAGTATTTT
cdr3_aa: CASSSLPGQGMADTQYF

j_call: TRBJ2-1
clone_size: -
v_call: TRBV20-1
d_call: TRBD2
cdr3_nt: TGCAGTTGGGGACTAGGCCTCCGGGAGCAGTTCTTC
cdr3_aa: CSWGLGLREQFF

j_call: TRBJ2-7
clone_size: -
v_call: TRBV7-2
d_call: -
cdr3_nt: TGTGCCAGCAGCTTAGACGGAGGGGGCGCCTACGAGCAGTACTTC
cdr3_aa: CASSLDGGGAYEQYF

j_call: TRBJ2-2
clone_size: -
v_call: TRBV7-9
d_call: -
cdr3_nt: TGTGCCAGCAGCCTCAGCGGTTCGACCGGGGAGCTGTTTTTT
cdr3_aa: CASSLSGSTGELFF

j_call: TRBJ2-7
clone_size: few
v_call: TRBV5-8
d_call: -
cdr3_nt: TGTGCCAGCAGCTTTGGGACCCTCTACGAGCAGTACTTC
cdr3_aa: CASSFGTLYEQYF

j_call: TRBJ2-2
clone_size: few
v_call: TRBV5-5
d_call: TRBD2
cdr3_nt: TGTGCCAGCAGCTTCCGCGGGGGGGCCGACACCGGGGAGCTGTTTTTT
cdr3_aa: CASSFRGGADTGELFF

j_call: TRBJ2-7
clone_size: -
v_call: TRBV7-9
d_call: -
cdr3_nt: TGTGCCAGCAGCAACCAGCGGATCGGTTCCTACGAGCAGTACTTC
cdr3_aa: CASSNQRIGSYEQYF

j_call: TRBJ2-1
clone_size: many
v_call: TRBV5-8
d_call: TRBD1
cdr3_nt: TGTGCCAGCAGCCGAGGGCAGGGGGCGCGGGGTGAGCAGTTCTTC
cdr3_aa: CASSRGQGARGEQFF

j_call: TRBJ2-2
clone_size: few
v_call: TRBV2
d_call: -
cdr3_nt: TGTGCCAGCGGCTACAGGGCGAACACCGGGGAGCTGTTTTTT
cdr3_aa: CASGYRANTGELFF

j_call: TRBJ2-3
clone_size: few
v_call: TRBV5-1
d_call: -
cdr3_nt: TGCGCCAGCAGTCCACAGCCCGGGTCGTTGGCAGATACGCAGTATTTT
cdr3_aa: CASSPQPGSLADTQYF